These 29 T cell receptor beta chains were all obtained from the same sample, sequenced in a study of blood T cell repertoires in COVID-19. Profiled with immunoSEQ multiplex PCR; TCRdb holds only in-frame clones, not every one. The sample carries about 170,000 clones, about four fifths recorded once. The specimen sequenced was PBMCs or T cells enriched from blood (not recorded which). These receptors originate from a woman between 50 and 59 years old in a cohort exposed to, infected with or recovered from COVID-19 (not recorded which).

A single count supports this clone. The chain has TRBV21-1 and TRBJ2-4; TRBD2 is the table's D call and was not checked against the DNA. TRBV21-1 is assigned pseudogene status. The CDR3 loop spans 17 amino acids. The CDR3 region is CASSKPAGKIAKNIQYF. The CDR3 coding sequence is TGTGCCAGCAGCAAACCGGCGGGCAAGATAGCCAAAAACATTCAGTACTTC.

The chain is built from TRBV12-3 or TRBV12-4 and TRBJ2-5, with 8 bases identical to TRBD1. J gave up 5 bases and V 6 bases, and 2 bases lay outside the gene matches. The CDR3 length is 12 residues. CDR3 residues: CASSRTGETQYF. The CDR3 DNA follows: TGTGCCAGCAGCCGGACAGGGGAGACCCAGTACTTC.

The J gene is TRBJ2-5, the V gene TRBV5-8; 8 nucleotides match TRBD2. Germline V gene lookup returns CDR1 SGHTS and CDR2 YDEGEE. The CDR3 is 17 amino acids. V was clipped by 4 bases and J by 0 bases; unmatched bases: 11. The chain's CDR3 is CASSQPPGGPYQETQYF. In DNA, the CDR3 is TGTGCCAGCAGCCAACCCCCGGGGGGGCCGTACCAAGAGACCCAGTACTTC. The whole variable domain, remainder taken from reference TRBV5-8 and TRBJ2-5, is EAGVTQSPTHLIKTRGQQATLRCSPISGHTSVYWYQQALGLGLQFLLWYDEGEERNRGNFPPRFSGRQFPNYSSELNVNALELEDSALYLCASSQPPGGPYQETQYFGPGTRLLVL.

The CDR3 region is CASSLSREQFF. CDR3 nucleotide sequence: TGTGCCAGCAGCTTGAGTCGGGAGCAGTTCTTC. The chain couples TRBV5-6 to TRBJ2-1; D remains ambiguous. The CDR3 is 11 amino acids. Trimming cost V 1 base and J 10 bases, with 6 bases left between them. Germline V gene lookup returns CDR1 SGHDT and CDR2 YYEEEE.

This chain connects TRBV11-2 to TRBJ2-7, with 9 bases that match TRBD2. From germline, CDR1 is SGHAT and CDR2 FQNNGV. The V and J ends lost 4 bases and 4 bases, in that order; junction bases with no gene match: 8. The CDR3 runs 15 residues. The CDR3 DNA reads as TGTGCCAGCAGCTCTGATCCGGGACTAGCTTACGAGCAGTACTTC. This translates into CASSSDPGLAYEQYF. The whole variable domain, remainder taken from reference TRBV11-2 and TRBJ2-7, is EAGVAQSPRYKIIEKRQSVAFWCNPISGHATLYWYQQILGQGPKLLIQFQNNGVVDDSQLPKDRFSAERLKGVDSTLKIQPAKLEDSAVYLCASSSDPGLAYEQYFGPGTRLTVT.

This clone came up a few times. The chain carries TRBV3-1 (or the pseudogene TRBV3-2) and TRBJ2-7; 7 nucleotides match TRBD2. CDR3 size: 14 residues. CDR1 is LGHDT and CDR2 is YNNKEL in the germline V gene (reference sequence). The V segment lost 4 bases and the J segment 3 bases; nucleotides outside the gene matches: 6. The CDR3 is CASSPGLVGYEQYF. The CDR3 DNA reads TGTGCCAGCAGCCCCGGACTAGTTGGCTACGAGCAGTACTTC.

The CDR3 nucleotides read TGTGCCAGCAGTTCGTTGACATACGAGCAGTACTTC. This translates into CASSSLTYEQYF. V usage is TRBV28 and J usage is TRBJ2-7; D gene unclear. CDR3 length equals 12 residues. V was pared by 4 bases and J by 4 bases, with 8 bases between. Germline V gene data show CDR1 as MDHEN and CDR2 as SYDVKM.

This chain joins TRBV25-1 and TRBJ1-4, with 8 bases aligning to TRBD1. CDR1 is MGHDK and CDR2 is SYGVNS in the germline V gene. The length of the CDR3 is 15 residues. Trimming cost V 1 base and J 4 bases; bases outside gene matches: 2. The CDR3 reads CASSEFTGGNEKLFF. Written as DNA, the CDR3 is TGTGCCAGCAGTGAATTCACAGGGGGTAATGAAAAACTGTTTTTT.

This clone was found a few times. This chain joins TRBV6-6 and TRBJ2-7, with D possibly TRBD2 on 6 matching bases. V lost 4 bases and J 1 base, leaving 11 bases between the germline ends. The germline CDR1 and CDR2 sequences are MNHNY and SVGAGI (reference sequence). There are 14 residues in the CDR3. CDR3 coding DNA: TGTGCCAGCAGTTTGGGACTGGAATCCTACGAGCAGTACTTC. Amino acid sequence: CASSLGLESYEQYF.

V gene TRBV24-1 combines with J gene TRBJ2-2; 8 bases fit TRBD1. CDR3 size: 17 residues. Losses at the gene ends were 2 bases for V and 4 bases for J; bases not matched to a gene: 8. The germline CDR1 and CDR2 sequences are KGHDR and SFDVKD. The CDR3 loop reads CATSDSRWTGRTGELFF. For the CDR3, the DNA is TGTGCCACCAGTGATTCCCGTTGGACAGGGCGCACCGGGGAGCTGTTTTTT.

This clone was recorded a few times. The chain has TRBV9 and TRBJ2-1; a possible D gene is TRBD2 (5 bases). V was shortened by 0 bases and J by 7 bases, with 11 bases between the two germline ends. The CDR3 is 14 residues long. Germline V gene lookup returns CDR1 SGDLS and CDR2 YYNGEE. The CDR3 loop reads CASSVDGVGNEQFF. The CDR3 region has the DNA TGTGCCAGCAGCGTAGACGGGGTTGGAAATGAGCAGTTCTTC.

V and J are TRBV19 and TRBJ2-2; D is possibly TRBD2 (5 bases). V was pared by 1 base and J by 0 bases, with 9 bases between. The CDR3 has 16 residues. CDR1 and CDR2 (germline): LNHDA, SQIVND (reference sequence). This chain's CDR3 is CASSIGWGANTGELFF. The CDR3, as DNA: TGTGCCAGTAGTATAGGCTGGGGAGCGAACACCGGGGAGCTGTTTTTT. Looking up the rest from reference TRBV19 and TRBJ2-2 gives the full variable domain: DGGITQSPKYLFRKEGQNVTLSCEQNLNHDAMYWYRQDPGQGLRLIYYSQIVNDFQKGDIAEGYSVSREKKESFPLTVTSAQKNPTAFYLCASSIGWGANTGELFFGEGSRLTVL.

This clone was seen once. V gene TRBV11-1 combines with J gene TRBJ2-5, with TRBD2 as a possible D gene (5 bases). Germline values: CDR1 SGHAT, CDR2 FQDESV (reference sequence). This CDR3 contains 14 residues. The V end lost 5 bases, the J end lost 3 bases, and 13 bases lay between the germline ends. CDR3: CASSPTTGKETQYF. For the CDR3, the DNA is TGTGCCAGCAGCCCCACCACGGGGAAAGAGACCCAGTACTTC.

The chain combines TRBV5-5 with TRBJ2-7; 16 bases are shared with TRBD2. Unmatched junction bases numbered 12, after V lost 4 bases and J lost 2 bases. CDR3 length: 19 amino acids. From germline, CDR1 is SGHKS and CDR2 YYEKEE (reference sequence). CDR3 sequence: CASSHPPGLAGGETYEQYF. The CDR3 coding sequence is TGTGCCAGCAGCCACCCCCCGGGACTAGCGGGGGGGGAGACCTACGAGCAGTACTTC. Supplemented by reference TRBV5-5 and TRBJ2-7, the full variable domain reads DAGVTQSPTHLIKTRGQQVTLRCSPISGHKSVSWYQQVLGQGPQFIFQYYEKEERGRGNFPDRFSARQFPNYSSELNVNALLLGDSALYLCASSHPPGLAGGETYEQYFGPGTRLTVT.

The chain joins TRBV5-1 to TRBJ2-3, with 7 nucleotides matching TRBD2. With V trimmed by 4 bases and J by 2 bases, 10 bases remained unmatched. Germline V gives CDR1 SGHRS, CDR2 YFSETQ. The CDR3 runs to 16 residues. CDR3 bases: TGCGCCAGCAGCGCGGTTAGCGGGTCGGACACAGATACGCAGTATTTT. Protein: CASSAVSGSDTDTQYF.

This rearrangement joins TRBV6-5 to TRBJ1-2; maybe TRBD1 (6 bases). This CDR3 has 14 amino acids. Germline values: CDR1 MNHEY, CDR2 SVGAGI. V was clipped by 4 bases and J by 3 bases, with 12 bases between them. The CDR3 region is CASSWTEGDYGYTF. The CDR3 DNA follows: TGTGCCAGCAGTTGGACAGAAGGGGACTATGGCTACACCTTC.

Worth noting for this clone: In the same sample, other DNA sequences code for this CDR3. The rearrangement joins TRBV5-1 to TRBJ2-7; D might be TRBD1 (5 bases). In germline, CDR1 is SGHRS, CDR2 YFSETQ. The V end was cut by 4 bases, the J end by 0 bases, with 8 bases between. The CDR3 runs 13 residues. The DNA of the CDR3 is TGCGCCAGCAGCACAGGAAGCTCCTACGAGCAGTACTTC. Its translation is CASSTGSSYEQYF.

The rearrangement joins TRBV29-1 to TRBJ1-5; D may be TRBD1 (6 bases). This CDR3 comprises 14 residues. V shed 6 bases and J shed 5 bases, with 17 bases lying between them. Per the germline V gene, CDR1 is SQVTM and CDR2 is ANQGSEA. The CDR3 nucleotides read TGCAGCGTCCCGGGACACAAAAAATATCAGCCCCAGCATTTT. It translates to CSVPGHKKYQPQHF.

In DNA, the CDR3 is TGTGCCAGCAGTGATGTGAGGGGAGGACAGCCCCAGCATTTT. Translating gives CASSDVRGGQPQHF. J is TRBJ1-5 and V is TRBV2; D perhaps matches TRBD1 (5 bases). The CDR3 spans 14 residues. Trimming removed 3 bases at V and 7 bases at J, with 13 bases between. The germline gives CDR1 SNHLY, CDR2 FYNNEI. The complete variable domain, with remaining parts taken from reference TRBV2 and TRBJ1-5, reads EPEVTQTPSHQVTQMGQEVILRCVPISNHLYFYWYRQILGQKVEFLVSFYNNEISEKSEIFDDQFSVERPDGSNFTLKIRSTKLEDSAMYFCASSDVRGGQPQHFGDGTRLSIL.

The gene calls are TRBV20-1 and TRBJ2-1; 12 nucleotides match TRBD2. The CDR3 has 17 residues. Germline values: CDR1 DFQATT, CDR2 SNEGSKA (reference sequence). V trimming: 3 bases; J trimming: 0 bases; junction bases outside the gene matches: 6. CDR3 sequence (DNA): TGCAGTGCTAGTTCTAGCGGGGGGGCCGGCTCCTACAATGAGCAGTTCTTC. Its translation: CSASSSGGAGSYNEQFF.

This sequence joins TRBV7-4 and TRBJ1-5; D may be TRBD1 (6 bases). Per the germline V gene, CDR1 is SGHVT and CDR2 is SQSDAQ. V was trimmed by 0 bases and J by 5 bases, leaving 11 bases between them. There are 15 residues in the CDR3. The CDR3 is CASSLARGQYQPQHF. CDR3 in DNA: TGTGCCAGCAGCTTAGCCAGGGGACAATATCAGCCCCAGCATTTT.

The rearrangement uses TRBV9 and TRBJ2-7, with TRBD2 matching over 9 bases. After removal of 2 bases from V and 2 bases from J, the junction contained 11 bases not matched to a gene. CDR1 SGDLS and CDR2 YYNGEE come from the germline V gene. The CDR3 has 17 amino acids. This chain's CDR3 is CASSVSGASGDTYEQYF. As DNA, the CDR3 is TGTGCCAGCAGCGTTTCGGGGGCTAGCGGGGACACCTACGAGCAGTACTTC.

V is TRBV3-1 (or the pseudogene TRBV3-2) and J is TRBJ2-1; 8 bases line up with TRBD1. The CDR3 is 17 amino acids. Trimming at V came to 0 bases and at J to 5 bases, leaving 9 bases not matched to a gene. Per the germline V gene, CDR1 is LGHDT and CDR2 is YNNKEL (reference sequence). For the CDR3, the DNA is TGTGCCAGCAGCCAAGAACGGAGCAGGGGGCTTAACAATGAGCAGTTCTTC. Its protein is CASSQERSRGLNNEQFF.

The chain has TRBV4-3 and TRBJ2-5, with 8 bases that match TRBD1. There are 17 residues in the CDR3. The germline CDR1 and CDR2 sequences are LGHNA and YSLEER. V was clipped by 2 bases and J by 4 bases; unmatched bases: 12. CDR3 region: CASSQTRTGMVGETQYF. DNA of the CDR3: TGCGCCAGCAGCCAAACCCGGACAGGGATGGTCGGAGAGACCCAGTACTTC.

The chain has TRBV28 and TRBJ2-7; D is possibly TRBD2 (7 bases). There are 14 residues in the CDR3. Germline CDR1 and CDR2: MDHEN and SYDVKM. V lost 10 bases and J 2 bases, leaving 18 bases between the germline ends. CDR3 coding DNA: TGTGCCACCCGTCAGGGGACTAACACCTACGAGCAGTACTTC. Its translation is CATRQGTNTYEQYF.

The chain employs TRBV4-2 and TRBJ2-1, with TRBD2 matching over 11 bases. Germline V gene lookup returns CDR1 LGHNA and CDR2 YNFKEQ. The J segment lost 3 bases and the V segment lost 1 base, leaving 2 bases of the junction unmatched. This CDR3 region has 16 residues. The CDR3 DNA sequence: TGTGCCAGCAGCCAAGTACTAGCGGGGGTCTACAATGAGCAGTTCTTC. It codes for CASSQVLAGVYNEQFF.

The rearrangement uses TRBV7-9 and TRBJ2-1; 12 bases align to TRBD1. Germline V gene data show CDR1 as SEHNR and CDR2 as FQNEAQ (reference sequence). V was pared by 4 bases and J by 6 bases, with 10 bases of the junction left unmatched. The CDR3 runs to 17 residues. CDR3 sequence (DNA): TGTGCCAGCAGCTGGCCCCCGGGACAGGGGGCTTCCAATGAGCAGTTCTTC. This codes for CASSWPPGQGASNEQFF.

The gene calls are TRBV18 and TRBJ2-1; D gene uncertain. Germline values: CDR1 KGHSH, CDR2 LQKENI. This CDR3 contains 13 residues. The V end was cut by 5 bases, the J end by 5 bases, with 10 bases between. For the CDR3, the DNA is TGTGCCAGCTCATCTATCACGAACAATGAGCAGTTCTTC. This gives the protein CASSSITNNEQFF.

The chain couples TRBV24-1 to TRBJ2-1; D is possibly TRBD1 (6 bases). Trimming took off 9 bases at V and 4 bases at J, with 12 bases between the two ends. Germline V lookup: CDR1 KGHDR, CDR2 SFDVKD. CDR3 length equals 13 residues. Here the CDR3 reads CATETGSYNEQFF. The CDR3 DNA reads TGTGCCACCGAAACAGGGAGTTACAATGAGCAGTTCTTC.